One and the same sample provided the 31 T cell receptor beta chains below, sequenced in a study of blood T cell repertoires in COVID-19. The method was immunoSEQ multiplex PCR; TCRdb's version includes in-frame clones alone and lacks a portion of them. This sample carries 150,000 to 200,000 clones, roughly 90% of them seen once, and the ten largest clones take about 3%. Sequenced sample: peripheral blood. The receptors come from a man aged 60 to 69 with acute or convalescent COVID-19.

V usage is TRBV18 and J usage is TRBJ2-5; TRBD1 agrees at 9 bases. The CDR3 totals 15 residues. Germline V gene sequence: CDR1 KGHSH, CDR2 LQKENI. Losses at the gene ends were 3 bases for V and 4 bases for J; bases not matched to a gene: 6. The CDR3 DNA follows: TGTGCCAGCTCACCTCGGACAGGGGAGGGAGAGACCCAGTACTTC. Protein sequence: CASSPRTGEGETQYF. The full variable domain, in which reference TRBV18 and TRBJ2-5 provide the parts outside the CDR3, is NAGVMQNPRHLVRRRGQEARLRCSPMKGHSHVYWYRQLPEEGLKFMVYLQKENIIDESGMPKERFSAEFPKEGPSILRIQQVVRGDSAAYFCASSPRTGEGETQYFGPGTRLLVL.

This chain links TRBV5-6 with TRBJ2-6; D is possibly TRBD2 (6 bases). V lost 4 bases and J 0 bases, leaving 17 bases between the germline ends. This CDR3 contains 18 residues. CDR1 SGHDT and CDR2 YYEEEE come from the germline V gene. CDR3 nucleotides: TGTGCCAGCAGCCCGGACTATTCCTTTCGCTCTGGGGCCAACGTCCTGACTTTC. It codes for CASSPDYSFRSGANVLTF.

The CDR3: CASSLLPSETEAFF. In nucleotides, the CDR3 is TGCGCCAGCAGCTTACTACCCAGTGAGACTGAAGCTTTCTTT. The genes are TRBV5-1 and TRBJ1-1; D uncertain. From germline, CDR1 is SGHRS and CDR2 YFSETQ. The V gene lost 2 bases and the J gene lost 5 bases, with 13 bases spanning the gap. This CDR3 contains 14 residues.

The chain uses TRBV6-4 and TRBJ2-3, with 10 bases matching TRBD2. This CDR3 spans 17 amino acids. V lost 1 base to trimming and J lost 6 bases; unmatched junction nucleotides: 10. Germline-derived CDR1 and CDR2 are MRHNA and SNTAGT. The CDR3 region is CASSDYRSSGGADTQYF. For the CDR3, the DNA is TGTGCCAGCAGTGACTACCGTTCCAGCGGGGGGGCTGATACGCAGTATTTT.

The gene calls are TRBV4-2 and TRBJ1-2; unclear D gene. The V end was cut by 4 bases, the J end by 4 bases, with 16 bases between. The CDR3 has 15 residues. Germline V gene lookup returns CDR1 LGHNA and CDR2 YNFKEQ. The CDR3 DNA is TGTGCCAGCAGCCGAGACGCCAGAATGTTCTATGGCTACACCTTC. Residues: CASSRDARMFYGYTF.

The CDR3 region has the DNA TGTGCCAGTAGTAACAGGGATTTATACGGCTACACCTTC. It encodes CASSNRDLYGYTF. The chain joins TRBV19 to TRBJ1-2; TRBD1 might be the D (6 bases). The germline CDR1 and CDR2 sequences are LNHDA and SQIVND (reference sequence). The CDR3 runs 13 residues. Trimming shortened V by 4 bases and J by 8 bases, and 14 bases separated the two germline ends.

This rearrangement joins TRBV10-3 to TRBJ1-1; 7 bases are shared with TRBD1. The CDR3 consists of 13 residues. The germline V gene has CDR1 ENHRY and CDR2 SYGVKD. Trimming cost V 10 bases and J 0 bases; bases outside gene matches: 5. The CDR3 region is CAKKQGLNTEAFF. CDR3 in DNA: TGTGCCAAAAAACAGGGGTTGAACACTGAAGCTTTCTTT.

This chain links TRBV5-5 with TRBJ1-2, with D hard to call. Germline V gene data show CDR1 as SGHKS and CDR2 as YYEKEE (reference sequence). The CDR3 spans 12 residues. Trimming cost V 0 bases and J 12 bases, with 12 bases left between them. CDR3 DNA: TGTGCCAGCAGCTTGGCCAGCGGGTACGACACCTTC. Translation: CASSLASGYDTF.

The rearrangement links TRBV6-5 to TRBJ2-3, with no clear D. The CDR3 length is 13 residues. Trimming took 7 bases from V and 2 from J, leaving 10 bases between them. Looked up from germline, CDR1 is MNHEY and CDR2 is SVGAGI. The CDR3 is CASKDSNTDTQYF. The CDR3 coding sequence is TGTGCCAGCAAGGATAGCAACACAGATACGCAGTATTTT.

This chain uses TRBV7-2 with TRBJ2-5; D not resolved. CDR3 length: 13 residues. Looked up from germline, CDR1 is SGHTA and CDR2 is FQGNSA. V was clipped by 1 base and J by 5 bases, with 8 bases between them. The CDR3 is CASSLVAAETQYF. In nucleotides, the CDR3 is TGTGCCAGCAGCTTAGTCGCCGCGGAGACCCAGTACTTC.

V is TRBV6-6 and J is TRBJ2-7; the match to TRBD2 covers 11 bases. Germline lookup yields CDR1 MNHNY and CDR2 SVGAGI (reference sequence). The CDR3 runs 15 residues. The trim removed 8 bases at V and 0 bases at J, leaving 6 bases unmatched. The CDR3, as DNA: TGTGCCAGCGGATCGGGACTAGCGGTCTCCTACGAGCAGTACTTC. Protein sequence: CASGSGLAVSYEQYF.

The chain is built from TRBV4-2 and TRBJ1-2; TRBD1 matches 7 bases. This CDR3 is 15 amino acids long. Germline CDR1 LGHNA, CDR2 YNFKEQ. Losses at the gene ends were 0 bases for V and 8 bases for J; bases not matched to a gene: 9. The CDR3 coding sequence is TGTGCCAGCAGCCAAGATCCACGGACAGGACAGGGCTACACCTTC. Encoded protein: CASSQDPRTGQGYTF.

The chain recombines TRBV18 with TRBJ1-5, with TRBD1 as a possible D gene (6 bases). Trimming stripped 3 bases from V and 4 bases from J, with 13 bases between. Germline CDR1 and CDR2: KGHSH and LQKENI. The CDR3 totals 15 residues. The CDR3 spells CASSPRGQQNQPQHF. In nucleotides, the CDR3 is TGTGCCAGCTCACCCCGCGGACAGCAGAATCAGCCCCAGCATTTT.

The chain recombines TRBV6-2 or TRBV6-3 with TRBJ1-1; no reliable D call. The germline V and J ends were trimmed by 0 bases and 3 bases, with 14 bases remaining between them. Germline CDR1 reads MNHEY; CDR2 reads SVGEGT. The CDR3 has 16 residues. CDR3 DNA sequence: TGTGCCAGCAGTTACTCGACCGCGGGCGTTGACACTGAAGCTTTCTTT. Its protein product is CASSYSTAGVDTEAFF.

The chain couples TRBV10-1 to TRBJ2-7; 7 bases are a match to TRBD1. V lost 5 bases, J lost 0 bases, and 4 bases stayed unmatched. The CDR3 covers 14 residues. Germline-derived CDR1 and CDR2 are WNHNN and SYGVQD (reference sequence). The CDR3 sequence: CASSPGTVSYEQYF. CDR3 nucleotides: TGCGCCAGCAGTCCCGGGACAGTCTCCTACGAGCAGTACTTC.

This chain's CDR3 is CASSYGLRQDHGYTF. As DNA, the CDR3 is TGTGCCAGCAGTTATGGGTTGAGGCAAGATCACGGCTACACCTTC. The chain has TRBV6-2 or TRBV6-3 and TRBJ1-2; no definite D call. Germline values: CDR1 MNHEY, CDR2 SVGEGT. The CDR3 contains 15 residues. V was trimmed by 3 bases and J by 8 bases, leaving 19 bases between them.

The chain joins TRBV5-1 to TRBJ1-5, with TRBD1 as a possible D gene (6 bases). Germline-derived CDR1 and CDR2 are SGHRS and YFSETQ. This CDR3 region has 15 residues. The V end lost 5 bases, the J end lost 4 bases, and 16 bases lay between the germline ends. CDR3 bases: TGCGCCAGCAGGAAAACCGGGACATCTAATCAGCCCCAGCATTTT. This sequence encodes CASRKTGTSNQPQHF.

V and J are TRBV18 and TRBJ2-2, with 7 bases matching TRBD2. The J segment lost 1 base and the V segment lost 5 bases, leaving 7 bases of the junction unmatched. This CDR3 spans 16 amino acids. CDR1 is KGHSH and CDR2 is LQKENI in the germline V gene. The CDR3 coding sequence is TGTGCCAGCTCATCCCTAGCGGCAAAGAACACCGGGGAGCTGTTTTTT. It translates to CASSSLAAKNTGELFF.

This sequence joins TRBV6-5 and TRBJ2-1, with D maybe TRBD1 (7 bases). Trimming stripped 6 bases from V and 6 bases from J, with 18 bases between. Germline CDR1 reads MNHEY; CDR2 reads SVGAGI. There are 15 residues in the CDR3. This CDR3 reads CASSFRTGGGNEQFF. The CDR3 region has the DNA TGTGCCAGCAGCTTCAGGACAGGAGGGGGCAATGAGCAGTTCTTC.

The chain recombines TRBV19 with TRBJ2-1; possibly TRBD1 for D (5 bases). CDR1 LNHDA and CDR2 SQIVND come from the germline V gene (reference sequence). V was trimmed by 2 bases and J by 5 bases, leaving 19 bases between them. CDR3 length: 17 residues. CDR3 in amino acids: CASSIPPRVLSHNEQFF. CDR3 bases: TGTGCCAGTAGTATACCCCCCAGGGTCTTGTCCCACAATGAGCAGTTCTTC.

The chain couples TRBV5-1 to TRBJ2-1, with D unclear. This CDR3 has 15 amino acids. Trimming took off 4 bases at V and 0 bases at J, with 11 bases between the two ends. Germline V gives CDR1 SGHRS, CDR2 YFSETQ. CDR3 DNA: TGCGCCAGCAGCCTAGAGTGGAGCTCCTACAATGAGCAGTTCTTC. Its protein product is CASSLEWSSYNEQFF.

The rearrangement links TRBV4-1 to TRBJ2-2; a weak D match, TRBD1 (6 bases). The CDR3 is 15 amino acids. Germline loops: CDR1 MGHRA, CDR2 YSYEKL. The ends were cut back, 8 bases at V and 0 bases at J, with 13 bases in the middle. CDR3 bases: TGCGCCAGCCGAGGTGACAGGACGAACACCGGGGAGCTGTTTTTT. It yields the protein CASRGDRTNTGELFF.

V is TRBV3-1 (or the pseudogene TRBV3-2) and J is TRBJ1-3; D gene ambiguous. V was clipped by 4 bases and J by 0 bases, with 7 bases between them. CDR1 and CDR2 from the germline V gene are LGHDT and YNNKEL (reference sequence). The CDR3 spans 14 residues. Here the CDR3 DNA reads TGTGCCAGCAGCCTTGCACACTCTGGAAACACCATATATTTT. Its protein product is CASSLAHSGNTIYF.

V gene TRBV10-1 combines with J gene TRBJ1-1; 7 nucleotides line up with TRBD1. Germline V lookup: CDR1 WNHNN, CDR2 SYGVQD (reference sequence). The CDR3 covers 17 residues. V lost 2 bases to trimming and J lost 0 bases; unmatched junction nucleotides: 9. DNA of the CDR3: TGCGCCAGCAGTGAGGGCAGGGGGAGTTTCATGAACACTGAAGCTTTCTTT. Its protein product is CASSEGRGSFMNTEAFF.

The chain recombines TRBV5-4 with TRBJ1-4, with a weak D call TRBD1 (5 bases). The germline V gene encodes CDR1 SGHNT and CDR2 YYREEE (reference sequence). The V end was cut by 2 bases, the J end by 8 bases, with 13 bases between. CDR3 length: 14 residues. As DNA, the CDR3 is TGTGCCAGCAGCTTATCACGGGAGGGGGAAAAACTGTTTTTT. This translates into CASSLSREGEKLFF.

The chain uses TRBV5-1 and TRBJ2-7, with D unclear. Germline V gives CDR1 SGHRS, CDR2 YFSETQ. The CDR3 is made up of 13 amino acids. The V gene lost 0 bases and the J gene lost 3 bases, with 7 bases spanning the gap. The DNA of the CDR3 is TGCGCCAGCAGCTTGGATAACATCTACGAGCAGTACTTC. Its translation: CASSLDNIYEQYF.

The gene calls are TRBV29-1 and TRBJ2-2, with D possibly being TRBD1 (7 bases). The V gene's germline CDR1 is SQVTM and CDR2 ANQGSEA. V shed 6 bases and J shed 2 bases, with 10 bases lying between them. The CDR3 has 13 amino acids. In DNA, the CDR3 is TGCAGCGTGCGGGACAGCAACACCGGGGAGCTGTTTTTT. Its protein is CSVRDSNTGELFF.

The CDR3, as DNA: TGTGCCTGCTATCCAGGCCTTACTGAAGCTTTCTTT. As protein: CACYPGLTEAFF. The chain employs TRBV30 and TRBJ1-1, with unresolved D. The CDR3 is 12 amino acids. Germline V gene data show CDR1 as GTSNPN and CDR2 as SVGIG (reference sequence). V gave up 6 bases and J gave up 5 bases, with 13 bases separating them. Together with reference TRBV30 and TRBJ1-1, the CDR3 gives the full variable domain: SQTIHQWPATLVQPVGSPLSLECTVEGTSNPNLYWYRQAAGRGLQLLFYSVGIGQISSEVPQNLSASRPQDRQFILSSKKLLLSDSGFYLCACYPGLTEAFFGQGTRLTVV.

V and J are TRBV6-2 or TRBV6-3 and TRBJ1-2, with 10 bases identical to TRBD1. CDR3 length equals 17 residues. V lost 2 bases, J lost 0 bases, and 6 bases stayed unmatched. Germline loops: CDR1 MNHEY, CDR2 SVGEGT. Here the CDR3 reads CASSYPGTGATNYGYTF. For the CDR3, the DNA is TGTGCCAGCAGTTACCCCGGGACAGGGGCCACTAACTATGGCTACACCTTC.

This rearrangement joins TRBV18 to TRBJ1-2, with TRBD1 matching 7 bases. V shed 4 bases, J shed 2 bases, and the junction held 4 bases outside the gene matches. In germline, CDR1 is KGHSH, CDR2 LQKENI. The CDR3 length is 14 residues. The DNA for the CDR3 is TGTGCCAGCTCACGGGCAGGGGGAAACTATGGCTACACCTTC. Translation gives CASSRAGGNYGYTF.

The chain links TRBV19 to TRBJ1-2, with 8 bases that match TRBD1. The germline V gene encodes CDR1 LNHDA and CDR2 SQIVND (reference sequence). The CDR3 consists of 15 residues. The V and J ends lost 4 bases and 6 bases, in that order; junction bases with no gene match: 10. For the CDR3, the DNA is TGTGCCAGTAGTACGATACAGGGGGGTTACGATGGCTACACCTTC. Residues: CASSTIQGGYDGYTF.